This T cell receptor beta chain emerged from a study of T cells in localized non-small cell lung cancer. Profiling relied on immunoSEQ multiplex PCR, and the TCRdb table lists in-frame clones only, not all of them. The sample contains some 1,800 clones, about 25% of which appear only once. Source: normal lung tissue next to the tumor, taken before any cancer treatment. This sequence was found in a female donor older than 55 with stage I lung adenocarcinoma.

The CDR3, as DNA: TGTGCCAGTACCCCCGGGACTAGCTCCTACAATGAGCAGTTCTTC. Translation gives CASTPGTSSYNEQFF. The chain links TRBV19 to TRBJ2-1, with 8 bases matching TRBD2. This CDR3 is 15 amino acids long. V lost 7 bases to trimming and J lost 0 bases; unmatched junction nucleotides: 5. CDR1 LNHDA and CDR2 SQIVND come from the germline V gene (reference sequence).